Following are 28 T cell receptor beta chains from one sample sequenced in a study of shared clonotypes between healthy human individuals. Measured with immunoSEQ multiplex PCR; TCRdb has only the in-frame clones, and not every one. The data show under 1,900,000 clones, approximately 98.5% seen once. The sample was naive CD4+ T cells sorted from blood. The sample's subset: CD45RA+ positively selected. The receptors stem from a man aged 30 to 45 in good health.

CDR3 DNA: TGTGCCAGCAGTTACTCACCCCTAGCGGGAGCCCACGAGCAGTACTTC. It is translated as CASSYSPLAGAHEQYF. The chain employs TRBV6-6 and TRBJ2-7, with TRBD2 matching 10 bases. This CDR3 has 16 residues. CDR1 is MNHNY and CDR2 is SVGAGI in the germline V gene (reference sequence). V trimming: 0 bases; J trimming: 5 bases; junction bases outside the gene matches: 7.

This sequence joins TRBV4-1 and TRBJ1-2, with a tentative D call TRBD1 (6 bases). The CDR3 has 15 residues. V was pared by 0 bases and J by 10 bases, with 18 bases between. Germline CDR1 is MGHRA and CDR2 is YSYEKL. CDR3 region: CASSQDPTGQRNYTF. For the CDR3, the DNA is TGCGCCAGCAGCCAAGACCCGACAGGCCAACGAAACTACACCTTC.

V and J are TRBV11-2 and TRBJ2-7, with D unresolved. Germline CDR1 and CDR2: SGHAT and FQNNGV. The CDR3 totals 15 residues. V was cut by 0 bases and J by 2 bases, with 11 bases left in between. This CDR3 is CASSLDPARPYEQYF. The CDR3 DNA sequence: TGTGCCAGCAGCTTAGATCCGGCCAGACCCTACGAGCAGTACTTC.

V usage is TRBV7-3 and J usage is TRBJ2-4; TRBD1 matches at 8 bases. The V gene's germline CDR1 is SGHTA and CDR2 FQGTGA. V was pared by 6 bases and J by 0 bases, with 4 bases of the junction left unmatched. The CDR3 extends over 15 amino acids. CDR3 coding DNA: TGTGCCAGCAGTTTGGACAGGGTAGCCAAAAACATTCAGTACTTC. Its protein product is CASSLDRVAKNIQYF. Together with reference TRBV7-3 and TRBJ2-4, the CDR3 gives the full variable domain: GAGVSQTPSNKVTEKGKYVELRCDPISGHTALYWYRQSLGQGPEFLIYFQGTGAADDSGLPNDRFFAVRPEGSVSTLKIQRTERGDSAVYLCASSLDRVAKNIQYFGAGTRLSVL.

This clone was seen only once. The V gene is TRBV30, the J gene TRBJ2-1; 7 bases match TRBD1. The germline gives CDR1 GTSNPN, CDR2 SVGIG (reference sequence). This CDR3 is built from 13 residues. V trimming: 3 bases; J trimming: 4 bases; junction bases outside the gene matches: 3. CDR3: CAWSRDRYNEQFF. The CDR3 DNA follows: TGTGCCTGGAGCCGGGACAGATACAATGAGCAGTTCTTC.

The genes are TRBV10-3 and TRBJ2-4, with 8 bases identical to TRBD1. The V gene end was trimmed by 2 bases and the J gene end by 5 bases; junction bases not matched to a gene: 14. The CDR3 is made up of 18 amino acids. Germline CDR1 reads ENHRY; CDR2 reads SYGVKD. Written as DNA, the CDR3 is TGTGCCATCAGTGAGGGACAGGGAACCGTTGGCGGTGAAAACATTCAGTACTTC. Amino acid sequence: CAISEGQGTVGGENIQYF.

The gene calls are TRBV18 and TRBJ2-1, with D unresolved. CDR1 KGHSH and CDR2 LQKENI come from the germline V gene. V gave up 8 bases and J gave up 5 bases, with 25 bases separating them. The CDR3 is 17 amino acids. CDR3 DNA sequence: TGTGCCAGCACGATATTGGGTTCGGGTTTACGTGACAATGAGCAGTTCTTC. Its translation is CASTILGSGLRDNEQFF.

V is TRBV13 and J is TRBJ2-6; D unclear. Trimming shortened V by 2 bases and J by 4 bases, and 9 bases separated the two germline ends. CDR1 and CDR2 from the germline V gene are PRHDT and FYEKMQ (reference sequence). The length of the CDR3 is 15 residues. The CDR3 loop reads CASSLMSPGANVLTF. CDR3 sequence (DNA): TGTGCCAGCAGCTTAATGTCACCCGGGGCCAACGTCCTGACTTTC.

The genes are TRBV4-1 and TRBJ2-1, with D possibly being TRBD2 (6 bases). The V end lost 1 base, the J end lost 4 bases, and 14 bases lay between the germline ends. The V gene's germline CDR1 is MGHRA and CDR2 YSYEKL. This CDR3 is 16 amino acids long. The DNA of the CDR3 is TGCGCCAGCAGCCAAGTCCCAGCGGGTACGTACAATGAGCAGTTCTTC. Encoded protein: CASSQVPAGTYNEQFF.

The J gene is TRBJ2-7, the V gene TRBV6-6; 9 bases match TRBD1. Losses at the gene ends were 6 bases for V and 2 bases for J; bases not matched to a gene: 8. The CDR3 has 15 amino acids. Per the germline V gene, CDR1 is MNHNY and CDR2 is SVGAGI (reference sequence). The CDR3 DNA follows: TGTGCCAGCAGGGTACAGGGGGCTGAAGCCTACGAGCAGTACTTC. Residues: CASRVQGAEAYEQYF.

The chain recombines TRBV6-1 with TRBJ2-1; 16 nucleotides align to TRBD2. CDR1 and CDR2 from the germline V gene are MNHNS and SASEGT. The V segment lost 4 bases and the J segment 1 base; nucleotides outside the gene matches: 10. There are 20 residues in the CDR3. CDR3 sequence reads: CASSVFGGLAGGRSYNEQFF. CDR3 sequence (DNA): TGTGCCAGCAGTGTCTTTGGGGGACTAGCGGGAGGGAGGTCCTACAATGAGCAGTTCTTC.

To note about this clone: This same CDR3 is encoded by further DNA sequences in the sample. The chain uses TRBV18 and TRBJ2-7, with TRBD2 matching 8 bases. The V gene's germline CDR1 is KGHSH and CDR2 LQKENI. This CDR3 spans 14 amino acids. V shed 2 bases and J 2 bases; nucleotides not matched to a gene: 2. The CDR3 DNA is TGTGCCAGCTCACCAACTAGCGGAACCTACGAGCAGTACTTC. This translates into CASSPTSGTYEQYF.

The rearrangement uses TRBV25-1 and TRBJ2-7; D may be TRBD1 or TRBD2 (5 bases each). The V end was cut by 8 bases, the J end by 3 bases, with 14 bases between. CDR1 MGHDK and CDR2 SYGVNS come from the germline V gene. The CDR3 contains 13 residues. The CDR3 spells CASGGEAVYEQYF. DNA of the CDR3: TGTGCCAGCGGGGGAGAGGCGGTCTACGAGCAGTACTTC.

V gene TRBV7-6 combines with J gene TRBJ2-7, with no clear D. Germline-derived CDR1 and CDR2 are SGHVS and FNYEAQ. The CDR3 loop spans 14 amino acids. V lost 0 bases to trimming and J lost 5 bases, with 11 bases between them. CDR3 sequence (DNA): TGTGCCAGCAGCTTAGCGCTAGGGTACGACGAGCAGTACTTC. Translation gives CASSLALGYDEQYF.

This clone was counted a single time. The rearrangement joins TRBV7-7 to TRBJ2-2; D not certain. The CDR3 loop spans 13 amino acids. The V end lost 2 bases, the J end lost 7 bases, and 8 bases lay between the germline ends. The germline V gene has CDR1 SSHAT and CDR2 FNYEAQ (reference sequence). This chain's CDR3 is CASSLKSNGELFF. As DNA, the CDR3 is TGTGCCAGCAGCTTAAAGTCTAACGGGGAGCTGTTTTTT.

Written as DNA, the CDR3 is TGTGCCAGCAGTCAGAGCATTCAGTACTTC. This encodes CASSQSIQYF. V usage is TRBV28 and J usage is TRBJ2-4; the D is unclear. V was trimmed by 5 bases and J by 9 bases, leaving 5 bases between them. This CDR3 spans 10 amino acids. CDR1 and CDR2 (germline): MDHEN, SYDVKM.

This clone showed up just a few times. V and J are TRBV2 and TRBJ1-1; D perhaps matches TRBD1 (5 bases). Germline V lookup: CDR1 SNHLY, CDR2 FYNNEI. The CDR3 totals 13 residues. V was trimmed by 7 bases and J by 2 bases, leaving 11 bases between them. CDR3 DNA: TGTGCCAGCACACGGGGCCCCAACACTGAAGCTTTCTTT. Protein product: CASTRGPNTEAFF. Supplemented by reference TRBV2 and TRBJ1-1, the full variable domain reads EPEVTQTPSHQVTQMGQEVILRCVPISNHLYFYWYRQILGQKVEFLVSFYNNEISEKSEIFDDQFSVERPDGSNFTLKIRSTKLEDSAMYFCASTRGPNTEAFFGQGTRLTVV.

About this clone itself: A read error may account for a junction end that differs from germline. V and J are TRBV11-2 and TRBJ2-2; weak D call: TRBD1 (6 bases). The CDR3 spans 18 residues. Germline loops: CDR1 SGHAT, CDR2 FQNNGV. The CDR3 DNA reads TGTGCCAGCACCTTAGGTCCCAACAGGGCCCCGAACACCGGGGAGCTGTTTTTT. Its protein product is CASTLGPNRAPNTGELFF.

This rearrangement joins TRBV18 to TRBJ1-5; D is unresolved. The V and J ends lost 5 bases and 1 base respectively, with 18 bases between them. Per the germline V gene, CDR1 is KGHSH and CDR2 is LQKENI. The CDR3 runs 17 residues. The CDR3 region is CASSDSREFGSNQPQHF. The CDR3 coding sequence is TGTGCCAGCTCAGATAGCCGGGAATTCGGGAGCAATCAGCCCCAGCATTTT.

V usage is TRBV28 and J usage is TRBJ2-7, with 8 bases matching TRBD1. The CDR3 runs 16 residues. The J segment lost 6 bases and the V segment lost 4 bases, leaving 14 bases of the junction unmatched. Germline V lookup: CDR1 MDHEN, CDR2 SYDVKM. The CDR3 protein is CASSSPPGQGSVEQYF. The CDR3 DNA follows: TGTGCCAGCAGTTCCCCCCCCGGACAGGGTTCCGTCGAGCAGTACTTC.

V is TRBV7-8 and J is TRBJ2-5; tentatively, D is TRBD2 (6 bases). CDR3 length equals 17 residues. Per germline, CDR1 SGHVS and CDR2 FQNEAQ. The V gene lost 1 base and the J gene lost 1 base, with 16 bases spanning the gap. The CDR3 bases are TGTGCCAGCAGCTTAGTCCTGACAGCGGGCGCCCAAGAGACCCAGTACTTC. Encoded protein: CASSLVLTAGAQETQYF.

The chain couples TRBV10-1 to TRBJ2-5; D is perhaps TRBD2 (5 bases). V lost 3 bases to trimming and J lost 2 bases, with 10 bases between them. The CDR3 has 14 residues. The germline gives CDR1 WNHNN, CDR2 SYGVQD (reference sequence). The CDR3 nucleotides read TGCGCCAGCAGTGATCATAGAGGGCAAGAGACCCAGTACTTC. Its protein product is CASSDHRGQETQYF.

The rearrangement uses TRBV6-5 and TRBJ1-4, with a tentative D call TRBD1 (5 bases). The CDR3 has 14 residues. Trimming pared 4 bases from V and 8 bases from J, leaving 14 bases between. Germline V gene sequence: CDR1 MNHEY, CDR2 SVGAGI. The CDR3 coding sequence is TGTGCCAGCAGTTTAAAGGGGTCACGGGAAAAACTGTTTTTT. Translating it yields CASSLKGSREKLFF.

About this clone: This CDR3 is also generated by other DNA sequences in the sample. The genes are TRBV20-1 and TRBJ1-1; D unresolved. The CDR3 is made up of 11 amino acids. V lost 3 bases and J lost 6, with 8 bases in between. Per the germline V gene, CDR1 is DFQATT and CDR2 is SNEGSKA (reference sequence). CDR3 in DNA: TGCAGTGCTAGTCGCTCCTCTGAAGCTTTCTTT. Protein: CSASRSSEAFF.

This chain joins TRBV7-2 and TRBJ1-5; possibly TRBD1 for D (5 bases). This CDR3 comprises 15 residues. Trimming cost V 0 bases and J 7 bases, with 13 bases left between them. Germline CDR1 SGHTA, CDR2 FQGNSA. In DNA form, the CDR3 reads TGTGCCAGCAGCTTAGCGGGAGGGGTTGGGCAGCCCCAGCATTTT. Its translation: CASSLAGGVGQPQHF.

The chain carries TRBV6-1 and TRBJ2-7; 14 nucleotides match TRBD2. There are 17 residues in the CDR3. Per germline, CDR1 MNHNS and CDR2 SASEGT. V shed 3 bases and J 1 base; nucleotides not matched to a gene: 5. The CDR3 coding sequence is TGTGCCAGCAGTGATGGGGGACTAGCGGGAGTTTCCTACGAGCAGTACTTC. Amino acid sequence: CASSDGGLAGVSYEQYF.

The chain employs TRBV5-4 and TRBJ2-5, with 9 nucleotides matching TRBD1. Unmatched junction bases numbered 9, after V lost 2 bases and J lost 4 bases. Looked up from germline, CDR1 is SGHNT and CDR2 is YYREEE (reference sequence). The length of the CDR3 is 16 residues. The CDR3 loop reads CASSFYTGGVLETQYF. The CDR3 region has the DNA TGTGCCAGCAGCTTCTACACAGGGGGCGTATTAGAGACCCAGTACTTC.

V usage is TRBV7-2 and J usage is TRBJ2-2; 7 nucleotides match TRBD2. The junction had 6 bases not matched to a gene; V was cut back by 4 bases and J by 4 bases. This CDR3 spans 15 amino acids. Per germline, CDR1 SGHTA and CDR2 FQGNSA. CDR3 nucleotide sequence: TGTGCCAGCAGCTCAACTAGCGTGGGCACCGGGGAGCTGTTTTTT. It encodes CASSSTSVGTGELFF.